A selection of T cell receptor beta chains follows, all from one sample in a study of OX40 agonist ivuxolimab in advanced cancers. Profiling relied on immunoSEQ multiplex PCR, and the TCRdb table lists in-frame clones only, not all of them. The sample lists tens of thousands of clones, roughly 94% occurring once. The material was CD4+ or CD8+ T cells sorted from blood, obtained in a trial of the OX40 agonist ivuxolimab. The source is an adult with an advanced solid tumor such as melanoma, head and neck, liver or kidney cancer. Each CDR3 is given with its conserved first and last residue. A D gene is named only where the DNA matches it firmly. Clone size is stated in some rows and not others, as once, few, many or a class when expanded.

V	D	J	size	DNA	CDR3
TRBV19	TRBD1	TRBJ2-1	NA	TGTGCCAGTACGACAGGGATTTATTCCACCTACAATGAGCAGTTCTTC	CASTTGIYSTYNEQFF
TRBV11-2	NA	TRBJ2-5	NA	TGTGCCAGCAGCTTAGGAGGGACCACACTTCAAGAGACCCAGTACTTC	CASSLGGTTLQETQYF
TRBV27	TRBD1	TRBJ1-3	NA	TGTGCCAGCACCCCGGGACAGGGGCCAAACTCTGGAAACACCATATATTTT	CASTPGQGPNSGNTIYF
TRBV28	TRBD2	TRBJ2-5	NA	TGTGCCAGCAGACCCGGGACTAACGGAGAGACCCAGTACTTC	CASRPGTNGETQYF
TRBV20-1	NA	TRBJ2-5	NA	TGCAGTGCCACAAGAGAGACCCAGTACTTC	CSATRETQYF
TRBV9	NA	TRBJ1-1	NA	TGTGCCAGCAGCGTAGGACTCCTAGACACTGAAGCTTTTTTT	CASSVGLLDTEAFF
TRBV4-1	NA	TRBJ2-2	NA	TGCGCCAGCAGCCAAGATCCGCTAGCCGGGGAGCTGTTTTTT	CASSQDPLAGELFF
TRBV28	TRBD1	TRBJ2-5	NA	TGTGCCAGCAGTTATCCCCTCCCAAGGGACAGGGACGAAGAGACCCAGTACTTC	CASSYPLPRDRDEETQYF
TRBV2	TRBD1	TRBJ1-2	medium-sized	TGTGCCAGCAGACTCACAGGGGGACAAATCGACTATGGCTACACCTTC	CASRLTGGQIDYGYTF
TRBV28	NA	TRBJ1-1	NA	TGTGCCAGCAGTTTAGCGTGGCCCGCCGGGGACACTGAAGCTTTCTTT	CASSLAWPAGDTEAFF
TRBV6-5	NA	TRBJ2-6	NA	TGTGCCAGCAGTTACTCCTCTGGGGCCAACGTCCTGACTTTC	CASSYSSGANVLTF
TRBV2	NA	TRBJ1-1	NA	TGTGCCAGCAGTGACGAAACTAATGAAGCTTTCTTT	CASSDETNEAFF
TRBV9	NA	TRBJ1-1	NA	TGTGCCAGCAGCCCTTCGGAGATGAACACTGAAGCTTTCTTT	CASSPSEMNTEAFF
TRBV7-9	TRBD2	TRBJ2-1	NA	TGTGCCAGCAGCTTAGATACGGCTAGCGGACGCTCCTACAATGAGCAGTTCTTC	CASSLDTASGRSYNEQFF
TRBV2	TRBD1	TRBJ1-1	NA	TGTGCCAGCAGTGACTGGCAGGGGGCCTCTGAAGCTTTCTTT	CASSDWQGASEAFF
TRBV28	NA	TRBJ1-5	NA	TGTGCCAGCACCCTAAGGGGGATGGGGCAGCCCCAGCATTTT	CASTLRGMGQPQHF
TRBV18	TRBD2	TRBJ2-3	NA	TGTGCCAGCTCACCACCTCTAGCGGGAGGCGAGACAGATACGCAGTATTTT	CASSPPLAGGETDTQYF
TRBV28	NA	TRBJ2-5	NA	TGTGCCAGCGGCCCTAAGGGGGGGCTCGTAGAGACCCAGTACTTC	CASGPKGGLVETQYF
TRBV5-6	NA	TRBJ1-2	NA	TGTGCCAGCAGCCTAGGGACCTCCCTTGCCGAGGGCTACACCTTC	CASSLGTSLAEGYTF
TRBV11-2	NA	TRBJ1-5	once	TGTGCCAGCAGCCCCCCGACGGCGAGCAATCAGCCCCAGCATTTT	CASSPPTASNQPQHF
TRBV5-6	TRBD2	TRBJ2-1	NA	TGTGCCAGCAGCCTAAGACTAGCGGGAGGCGATGAGCAGTTCTTC	CASSLRLAGGDEQFF
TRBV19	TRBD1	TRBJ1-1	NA	TGTGCCAGTAGGGAACAGGGGAGGACTGAAGCTTTCTTT	CASREQGRTEAFF
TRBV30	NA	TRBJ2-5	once	TGTGCATCATCGGTCGGGGGGCCCCCCGAGACCCAGTACTTC	CASSVGGPPETQYF
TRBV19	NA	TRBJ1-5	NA	TGTGCCAGTAGTATCGGACAGTATAGCAATCAGCCCCAGCATTTT	CASSIGQYSNQPQHF
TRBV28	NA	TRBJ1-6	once	TGTGCCATCTCGGACGGTACGAGCTCCTATAATTCACCCCTCCACTTT	CAISDGTSSYNSPLHF
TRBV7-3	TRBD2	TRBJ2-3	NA	TGTGCCAGCAGCCCGCTAGCGGGGGGCCTTTGGGGAGACACAGATACGCAGTATTTT	CASSPLAGGLWGDTDTQYF
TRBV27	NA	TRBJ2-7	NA	TGTGCCAGCAGTTTAGACGGGCCCTACGAGCAGTACTTC	CASSLDGPYEQYF
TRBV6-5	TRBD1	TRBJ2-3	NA	TGTGCCACCAAAGCCCGGGACAGATGGATGGATACGCAGTATTTT	CATKARDRWMDTQYF
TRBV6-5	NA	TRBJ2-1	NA	TGTGCCAGCAGACCCGTGGGGGCCCATGAGCAGTTCTTC	CASRPVGAHEQFF
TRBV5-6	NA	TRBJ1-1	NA	TGTGCCAGCAGCTTGTCTTCCATGAACACTGAAGCTTTCTTT	CASSLSSMNTEAFF
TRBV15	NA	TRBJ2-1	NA	TGTGCCACCACCCCGGTGGGCGACTCCTACAATGAGCAGTTCTTC	CATTPVGDSYNEQFF
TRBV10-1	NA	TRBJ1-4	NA	TGCGCCAGCAGTGACACAGGTAAATGTAATGAAAAACTGTTTTTT	CASSDTGKCNEKLFF
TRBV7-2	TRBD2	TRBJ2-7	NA	TGTGCCAGCAGTGCAGCAACTAGCGGGACCTCCTACGAGCAGTACTTC	CASSAATSGTSYEQYF
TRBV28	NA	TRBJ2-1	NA	TGTGCCAGCAGTTTATTGAAAGGGGTCTACAATGAGCAGTTCTTC	CASSLLKGVYNEQFF
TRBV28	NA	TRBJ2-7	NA	TGTGCCAGCAGTTTTCGTGGGACAATCTACGAGCAGTACTTC	CASSFRGTIYEQYF
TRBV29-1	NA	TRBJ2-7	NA	TGCAGCGTTGCCAGGACAGTCTTAGGAGGGGAGCAGTACTTC	CSVARTVLGGEQYF
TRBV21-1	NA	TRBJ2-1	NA	TGTGCCACCCTGGGATTACTGATCCGGGACAGGCTCTACAATGAGCAGTTCTTC	CATLGLLIRDRLYNEQFF
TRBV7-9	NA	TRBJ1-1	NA	TGTGCCAGCAGTTCATCTGTAAGTGAAGCTTTCTTT	CASSSSVSEAFF
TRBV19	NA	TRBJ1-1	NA	TGTGCCAGTAGTATGGGAGGAAGCCCTGAAGCTTTCTTT	CASSMGGSPEAFF
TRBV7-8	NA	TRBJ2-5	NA	TGTGCCAGCAGCTTAAATAGCAGAAAAGAGACCCAGTACTTC	CASSLNSRKETQYF
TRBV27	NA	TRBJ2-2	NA	TGTGCCAGCAGTTTGAGAGGGATTGTCGCCGGGGAGCTGTTTTTT	CASSLRGIVAGELFF